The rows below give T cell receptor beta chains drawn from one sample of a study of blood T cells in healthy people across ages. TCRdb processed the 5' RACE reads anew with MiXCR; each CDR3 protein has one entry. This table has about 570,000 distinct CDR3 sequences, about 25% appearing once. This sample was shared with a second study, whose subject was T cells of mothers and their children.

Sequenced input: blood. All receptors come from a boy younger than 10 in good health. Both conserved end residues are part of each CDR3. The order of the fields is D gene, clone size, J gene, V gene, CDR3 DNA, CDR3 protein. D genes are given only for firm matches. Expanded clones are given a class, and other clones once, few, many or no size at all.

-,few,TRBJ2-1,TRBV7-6,TGTGCCAGCAGCTTAGCGGCACGGATCAATGAGCAGTTCTTC,CASSLAARINEQFF
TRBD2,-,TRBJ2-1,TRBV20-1,TGCAGTGCTCTGAGCGGGGGTGAGCGTAATGAGCAGTTCTTC,CSALSGGERNEQFF
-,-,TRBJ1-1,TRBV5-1,TGCGCCAGCAGCTTTTTTCCCCGCCCTATGTCCACTGAAGCTTTCTTT,CASSFFPRPMSTEAFF
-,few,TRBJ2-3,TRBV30,TGTGCCTGGAGCGCGGGGATCACAGATACGCAGTATTTT,CAWSAGITDTQYF
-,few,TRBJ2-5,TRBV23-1,TGCGCCAGCAGTCAATCGAAGGGGCCGCAAGAGACCCAGTACTTC,CASSQSKGPQETQYF
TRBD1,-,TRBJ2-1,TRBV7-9,TGTACCAGCAGCTTAGCAGGGGGTCTATACAATGAGCAGTTCTTC,CTSSLAGGLYNEQFF
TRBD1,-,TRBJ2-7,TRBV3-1,TGTGCCAGCGAGGGGGCGTGGGGTGCCTACGAGCAGTACTTC,CASEGAWGAYEQYF
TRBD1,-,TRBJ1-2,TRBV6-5,TGTGCCAGCAGCTCTACAGGGGCCCGTAACTATGGCTACACCTTC,CASSSTGARNYGYTF
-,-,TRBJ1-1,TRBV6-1,TGTGCCAGCAGTGATCGGACACCCGGCAGTGCTTTCTTT,CASSDRTPGSAFF
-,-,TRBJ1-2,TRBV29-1,TGCAGCGTTGACAGGGACTTCGGCTATGGCTACACCTTC,CSVDRDFGYGYTF
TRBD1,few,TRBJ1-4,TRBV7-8,TGTGCCAGCAGCTCGGGACAGGGTCGGGGTGAAAAACTGTTTTTT,CASSSGQGRGEKLFF
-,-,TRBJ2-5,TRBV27,TGTGCCAGCAGTTCGACCGCTTGGGGGCAGTACTTC,CASSSTAWGQYF
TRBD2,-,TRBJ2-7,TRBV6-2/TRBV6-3,TGTGCCAGCAGTTACGAGGCTAGCGGCTACGAGCAGTACTTC,CASSYEASGYEQYF
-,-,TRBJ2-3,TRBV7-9,TGTGCCAGCAGCTTATCCTCAGCAGATACGCAGTATTTT,CASSLSSADTQYF
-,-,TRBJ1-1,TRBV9,TGTGCCAGCAGCAAATATAGTAGTGGGGCTCCGGCTGAAGCTTTCTTT,CASSKYSSGAPAEAFF
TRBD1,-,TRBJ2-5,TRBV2,TGTGCAGGGGGACAGCAAGAGACCCAGTACTTC,CAGGQQETQYF
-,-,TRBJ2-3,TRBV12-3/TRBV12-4,TGTGCCAGCACCAGGAGTTCCACAGATACGCAGTATTTT,CASTRSSTDTQYF
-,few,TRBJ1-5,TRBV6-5,TGTGCCAGCAGTTACGAAAGGAATCAGCCCCAGCATTTT,CASSYERNQPQHF
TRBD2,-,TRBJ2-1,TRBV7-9,TGTGCCAGCAGCATACTAGCGGGGGGTCACAATGAGCAGTTCTTC,CASSILAGGHNEQFF
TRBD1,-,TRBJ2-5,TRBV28,TGTGCCAGCAGTTGGGGACAGGGCCAGGAGACCCAGTACTTC,CASSWGQGQETQYF
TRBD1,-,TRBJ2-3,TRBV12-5,TGTGCTAGTGGCCAGACAGGGGGCGCAGGAGATACGCAGTATTTT,CASGQTGGAGDTQYF
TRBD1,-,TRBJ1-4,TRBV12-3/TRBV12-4,TGTGCCAGCAGCCGGGGACAGCTTGCAACTAATGAAAAACTGTTTTTT,CASSRGQLATNEKLFF
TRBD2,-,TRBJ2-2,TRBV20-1,TGCAGTGTTAGAGCGGGACCGAACACCGGGGAGCTGTTTTTT,CSVRAGPNTGELFF
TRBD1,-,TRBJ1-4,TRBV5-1,TGCGCCAGCAAACAGGACAGGGGGAATGAAAAACTGTTTTTT,CASKQDRGNEKLFF
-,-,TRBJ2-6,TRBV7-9,TGTGCCAGCAGTTTCTCTCCAGTGAAAGCTGGGGCCAACGTCCTGACTTTC,CASSFSPVKAGANVLTF
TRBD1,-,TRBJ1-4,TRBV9,TGTGCCAGCAGCGCCCGACAGGGAAGGGATGAAAAACTGTTTTTT,CASSARQGRDEKLFF
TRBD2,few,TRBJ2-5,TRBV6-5,TGTGCCAGCAGTTACACATTACGCCGGACTAGCGGGCCACAAGAGACCCAGTACTTC,CASSYTLRRTSGPQETQYF
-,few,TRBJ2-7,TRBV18,TGTGCCAGCTCCTCCACAAAAGGGTACGAGCAGTACTTC,CASSSTKGYEQYF
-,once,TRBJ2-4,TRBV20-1,TGCAGTGCTCCCTTGGGGGGAGATCCCAAAAACATTCAGTACTTC,CSAPLGGDPKNIQYF
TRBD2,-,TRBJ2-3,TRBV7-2,TGTGCCAGCAGTCGTAGGGCTAGCGGGATAACAGATACGCGGTATTTT,CASSRRASGITDTRYF
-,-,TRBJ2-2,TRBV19,TGTGCCAGTAGTATAGGCCCGAACACCGGGGAGCTGTTTTTT,CASSIGPNTGELFF
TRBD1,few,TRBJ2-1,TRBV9,TGTGCCAGCAGCTTAAACGGACAGGGGTCCAATGAGCAGTTCTTC,CASSLNGQGSNEQFF
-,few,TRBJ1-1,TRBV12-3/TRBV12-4,TGTGCCAGCAGTTTTAATTTAGCCACTGAAGCTTTCTTT,CASSFNLATEAFF
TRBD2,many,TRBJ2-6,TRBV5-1,TGCGCCAGCGCCATCGGGACTACTGGGGCCAACGTCCTGACTTTC,CASAIGTTGANVLTF
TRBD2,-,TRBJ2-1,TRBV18,TGTGCCAGCTCACCAGGAATAGCGGGAGCCTACAATGAGCAGTTCTTC,CASSPGIAGAYNEQFF
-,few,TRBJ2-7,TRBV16,TGTGCCAGCAGCCAGGGCGTCAAAAACGAGCAGTACTTC,CASSQGVKNEQYF
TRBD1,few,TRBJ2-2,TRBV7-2,TGTGCCAGCAGCTTGACAGGGGGGGTTCCCGGGGAGCTGTTTTTT,CASSLTGGVPGELFF
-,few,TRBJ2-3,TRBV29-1,TGCAGCGTTGTTGGCAGAAGCACAGATACGCAGTATTTT,CSVVGRSTDTQYF
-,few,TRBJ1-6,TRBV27,TGTGCCAGCAGCAGGCCCTCGTATAATTCACCCCTCCACTTT,CASSRPSYNSPLHF
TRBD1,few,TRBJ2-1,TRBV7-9,TGTGCCAGCAGCTCAACAGGGGGTCTCTCTTACAATGAGCAGTTCTTC,CASSSTGGLSYNEQFF
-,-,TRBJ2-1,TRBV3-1,TGTGCCAGCAGCCAAGAGACTGCCTACTACAGGCTCGACAATGAGCAGTTCTTC,CASSQETAYYRLDNEQFF
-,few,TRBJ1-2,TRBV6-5,TGTGCCAGCAGTTCTGGACGGGTCTATGGCTACACCTTC,CASSSGRVYGYTF
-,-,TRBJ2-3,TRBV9,TGTGCCAGCAGCGGACGGGGGGCGGGCACAGATACGCAGTATTTT,CASSGRGAGTDTQYF
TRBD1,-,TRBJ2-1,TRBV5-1,TGCGCCAGCACCCGACAGGGGGCAGGGGGCCTTTGGGATGAGCAGTTCTTC,CASTRQGAGGLWDEQFF
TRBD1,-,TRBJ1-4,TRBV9,TGTGCCAGCAGCGTAGCCGGGACAGCCGAAAAACTGTTTTTT,CASSVAGTAEKLFF
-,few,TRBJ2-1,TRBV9,TGTGCCAGCAGCGGAGACGGATTGTCCTACAATGAGCAGTTCTTC,CASSGDGLSYNEQFF